The T cell receptor beta chain described here comes from a study of blood T cell repertoires in COVID-19. The ends were cut back, 0 bases at V and 3 bases at J, with 7 bases in the middle. The germline CDR1 and CDR2 sequences are MGHDK and SYGVNS. This CDR3 region has 14 residues. Original methodology: Cell counts per sample came from amplifying reference gene primers. The table came from immunoSEQ multiplex PCR; TCRdb's copy has only in-frame clones and leaves some out. That table furnishes V, J and clone size, whereas the DNA furnished D and trimming. Of fewer than 250,000 clones in the sample, around 90% were seen once.

This receptor was obtained from a man younger than 45 in a cohort exposed to, infected with or recovered from COVID-19 (not recorded which). Input material: PBMCs or T cells enriched from blood (not recorded which). The V gene is TRBV25-1, the J gene TRBJ2-3; tentative D call: TRBD1 (5 bases). As DNA, the CDR3 is TGTGCCAGCAGTGAATATAAGGGGACAGATACGCAGTATTTT. This codes for CASSEYKGTDTQYF.